Listed below are T cell receptor beta chains from one sample, sequenced in a study of cytomegalovirus exposure and HLA in healthy donors. The assay was immunoSEQ multiplex PCR, and TCRdb's table has in-frame clones only and misses some. The table lists 210,000 or so clones, 70% to 90% of them singletons, with 2.9% in the top ten. The sequenced sample consisted of PBMCs. The receptors were gathered from a woman under 30 in good health and CMV-seronegative. Each CDR3 is given with its conserved first and last residue. The D gene is left open where the match is weak. Clone sizes are given selectively: once, few, many, or a class where the clone is expanded.

>NA|TRBV27|NA|15
CASSSNRDSAYEQYF
>NA|TRBV29-1|NA|13
CSVVSGSGNTIYF
>NA|TRBV29-1|NA|11
CSVVSDNEQFF
>NA|TRBV27|TRBD1|14
CASSFEGASGEQYF
>NA|TRBV28|TRBD2|16
CASALALAGNTGELFF
>NA|TRBV2|TRBD2|15
CASKKGGSSYNEQFF
>few|TRBV4-2|NA|18
CASSQGSEGTLNTGELFF
>NA|TRBV14|TRBD1|15
CASSARQGRFYEQYF
>once|TRBV6-1|NA|15
CASSLASETYNEQFF
>NA|TRBV6-6|TRBD1|14
CASRQTGSPGELFF
>NA|TRBV4-1|TRBD2|16
CASSQDPGTSVYEQYF
>NA|TRBV4-1|NA|17
CASSPHMGSRNTGELFF
>NA|TRBV6-6|NA|14
CASGGGSSGNTIYF
>NA|TRBV6-5|TRBD1|13
CASRQDRGGGYTF
>once|TRBV29-1|TRBD1|15
CSVGSGQAVNYGYTF
>NA|TRBV5-4|NA|14
CASSSGHSNQPQHF
>NA|TRBV28|TRBD1|16
CASSLLGQGVLYEQYF
>few|TRBV7-9|TRBD2|16
CASSFGSGREVYEQYF
>NA|TRBV5-1|NA|13
CASSLNREDTQYF
>NA|TRBV5-4|NA|15
CASSIRDRGGETQYF
>NA|TRBV9|NA|13
CASSVGQITEAFF
>NA|TRBV28|TRBD2|15
CASSFREGDTGELFF
>NA|TRBV5-1|NA|13
CASSLNLGSEQFF
>NA|TRBV5-1|NA|13
CASSLTGADTQYF
>NA|TRBV18|TRBD1|14
CASSRDRDGTEAFF
>NA|TRBV28|TRBD2|20
CASSLFNIGLAGVKSYEQYF
>NA|TRBV4-1|NA|17
CASSQGHQASNTGELFF
>NA|TRBV5-4|NA|16
CASRSRRGSSYNEQFF
>once|TRBV5-4|TRBD2|13
CASSLGGGSEQYF
>NA|TRBV28|TRBD1|13
CASSLSGGYEQYF
>NA|TRBV28|NA|12
CASSFTRGEQYF
>NA|TRBV6-1|TRBD1|14
CASTDRDTNTEAFF
>NA|TRBV5-1|NA|16
CASSLALSTSSYEQYF
>NA|TRBV2|NA|14
CASSDRASSYEQYF
>once|TRBV5-4|TRBD2|18
CASSPVPHWTSGTGELFF
>NA|TRBV6-5|TRBD2|15
CASRLALAGVETQYF
>NA|TRBV2|TRBD1|13
CASRQGVGEKLFF
>NA|TRBV19|TRBD2|14
CASSTASGDYEQYF
>NA|TRBV29-1|NA|12
CSAGLGANEQFF
>NA|TRBV27|NA|13
CASSRGAPYEQYF
>NA|TRBV10-3|TRBD1|16
CAIRAGTGGLGTEAFF
>few|TRBV28|NA|15
CASRNRRRPSPEQYF
>once|TRBV27|NA|13
CASSLTEETEAFF
>NA|TRBV28|TRBD1|19
CASSTQDLKDRGHLYEQYF
>NA|TRBV6-1|TRBD1|15
CASAHMDRGPETQYF
>NA|TRBV18|NA|16
CASSPPGREMFGELFF
>NA|TRBV11-2|NA|14
CASSFRGRDDEQYF
>NA|TRBV11-2|TRBD1|15
CASSLVTGGSDEQFF
>NA|TRBV28|TRBD1|20
CASSLNFYRDRGRYFEKLFF
>few|TRBV7-6|TRBD2|15
CASSPSGADTYEQYF
>NA|TRBV30|TRBD1|16
CAWSRTGTVLSDTQYF
>NA|TRBV19|NA|17
CASSISGFGSSSYEQYF
>NA|TRBV27|NA|15
CASSSAADSYNEQFF
>NA|TRBV2|NA|15
CASSDQGLTAGELFF